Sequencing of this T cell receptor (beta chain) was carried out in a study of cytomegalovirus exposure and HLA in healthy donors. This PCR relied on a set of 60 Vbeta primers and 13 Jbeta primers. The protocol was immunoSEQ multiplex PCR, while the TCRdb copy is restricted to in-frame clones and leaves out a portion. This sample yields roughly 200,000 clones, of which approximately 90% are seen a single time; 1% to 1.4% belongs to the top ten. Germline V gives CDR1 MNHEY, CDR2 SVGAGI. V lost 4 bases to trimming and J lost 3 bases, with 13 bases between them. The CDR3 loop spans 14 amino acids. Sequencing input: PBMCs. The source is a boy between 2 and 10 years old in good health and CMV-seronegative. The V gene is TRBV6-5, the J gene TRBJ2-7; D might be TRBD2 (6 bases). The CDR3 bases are TGTGCCAGCAGTTTCCGGGGACTGAGCTACGAGCAGTACTTC. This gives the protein CASSFRGLSYEQYF.